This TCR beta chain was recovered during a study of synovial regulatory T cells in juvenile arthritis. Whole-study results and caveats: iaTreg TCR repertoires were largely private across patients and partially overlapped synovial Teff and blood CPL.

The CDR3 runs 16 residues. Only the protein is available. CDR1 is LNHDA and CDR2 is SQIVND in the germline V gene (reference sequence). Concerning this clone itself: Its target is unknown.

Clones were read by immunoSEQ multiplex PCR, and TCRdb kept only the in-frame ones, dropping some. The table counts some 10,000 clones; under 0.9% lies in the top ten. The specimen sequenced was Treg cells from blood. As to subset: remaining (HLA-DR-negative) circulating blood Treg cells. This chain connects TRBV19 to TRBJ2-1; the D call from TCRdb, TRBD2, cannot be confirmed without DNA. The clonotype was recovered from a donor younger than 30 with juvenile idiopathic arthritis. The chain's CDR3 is CASSMDGVQPYNEQFF.